Listed below are T cell receptor beta chains from one sample, sequenced in a study of control samples from healthy donors and cancer patients. TCRdb keeps only in-frame clones here, not all; method: immunoSEQ multiplex PCR. The repertoire has roughly 73,000 clones, 85% to 95% of them found once; the top ten carry over 4.5%. Sequences were obtained from blood. All receptors come from an older woman in good health. Each CDR3 is given with its conserved first and last residue. D genes are given only for firm matches.

D,V,J,DNA,CDR3
TRBD1,TRBV2,TRBJ1-5,TGTGCCAGCAGTGTGACAGGGAGCAATCAGCCCCAGCATTTT,CASSVTGSNQPQHF
NA,TRBV28,TRBJ2-7,TGTGCCAGCAGTGTTGGGTTCTCCTACGAGCAGTACTTC,CASSVGFSYEQYF
NA,TRBV6-5,TRBJ2-1,TGTGCCAGCACGTCTAGCCTCGGTTTTGTTGAGCAGTTCTTC,CASTSSLGFVEQFF
TRBD1,TRBV18,TRBJ1-2,TGTGCCAGCTCACCCACAGGGCTGACAGGGGATGGCTACACCTTC,CASSPTGLTGDGYTF
TRBD2,TRBV11-2,TRBJ2-2,TGTGCCAGCAGCTTACTAGCGGGAGCGGGCACCGGGGAGCTGTTTTTT,CASSLLAGAGTGELFF
TRBD1,TRBV9,TRBJ1-3,TGTGCCAGCAGCGCCGATCAACGCGGGACAGGGTACGGAAACACCATATATTTT,CASSADQRGTGYGNTIYF
NA,TRBV7-8,TRBJ2-2,TGTGCCAGCAGCTCACAATATTTGGGAGAACTGTTCACCGGGGAGCTGTTTTTT,CASSSQYLGELFTGELFF
NA,TRBV6-1,TRBJ1-4,TGTGCCAGCAGTGAAGCCCTCCAGGGGCTACCTCATGAAAAACTGTTTTTT,CASSEALQGLPHEKLFF
NA,TRBV28,TRBJ1-2,TGTGCCAGCACCTGGGGCAGTGAGGGCTACACCTTC,CASTWGSEGYTF
NA,TRBV28,TRBJ1-2,TGTGCCAGCACCCCGGACACAGCTAACTATGGCTACACCTTC,CASTPDTANYGYTF
TRBD1,TRBV28,TRBJ1-2,TGTGCCAGCAGTCCGCAGGACAGGGGTGGTGGCTACACCTTC,CASSPQDRGGGYTF
NA,TRBV28,TRBJ2-5,TGTGCCAGCAGTTCGGGACAAAGAGGAGAGACCCAGTACTTC,CASSSGQRGETQYF
TRBD1,TRBV29-1,TRBJ1-2,TGCAGCGTGGGGGACAGTAACTATGGCTACACCTTC,CSVGDSNYGYTF
TRBD1,TRBV19,TRBJ1-2,TGTGCCAGTAGTACTGGGACAGGGGCGGACTATGGCTACACCTTC,CASSTGTGADYGYTF
NA,TRBV21-1,TRBJ1-1,TGTGCCAGCACCAAGGGGGACGGTCAGATGAACACTGAAGCTTTCTTT,CASTKGDGQMNTEAFF
NA,TRBV28,TRBJ2-1,TGTGCCAGCAGTTTATACGACACCTTCTACAATGAGCAGTTCTTC,CASSLYDTFYNEQFF